What follows describes a single T cell receptor beta chain. Using immunoSEQ multiplex PCR, the repertoire was profiled, and TCRdb retains in-frame clones only, with some absent. The sample shows over 200,000 clones, around nine tenths of them seen only once. CDR1 is SGHTA and CDR2 is FQGNSA in the germline V gene. The CDR3 consists of 16 residues. Trimming pared 1 base from V and 10 bases from J, leaving 17 bases between. Those enrolled, adults aged roughly 18 to 89 years, came from 20 to 25 US areas. Participant-reported clinical history was the basis for cohort assignment. The sample is drawn from a study of blood T cell repertoires in COVID-19.

This sequence joins TRBV7-2 and TRBJ1-6; D ambiguous. This clonotype was obtained from a woman aged 30 to 39 who had been exposed to COVID-19. The sequenced sample consisted of PBMCs or T cells enriched from blood (not recorded which). The CDR3 region is CASSLVPSGMASPLHF. The CDR3 DNA follows: TGTGCCAGCAGCTTAGTCCCCAGTGGCATGGCATCACCCCTCCACTTT. The complete variable domain, with remaining parts taken from reference TRBV7-2 and TRBJ1-6, reads GAGVSQSPSNKVTEKGKDVELRCDPISGHTALYWYRQSLGQGLEFLIYFQGNSAPDKSGLPSDRFSAERTGGSVSTLTIQRTQQEDSAVYLCASSLVPSGMASPLHFGNGTRLTVT.